Listed below are T cell receptor beta chains from one sample, sequenced in a study of blood T cell repertoires in COVID-19. The repertoire was sequenced with immunoSEQ multiplex PCR; TCRdb's copy has only in-frame clones and lacks some. The sample records about 100,000 clones, roughly 82% being singletons. Specimen: peripheral blood. The origin of the receptors is a man aged 60 to 75 with acute or convalescent COVID-19. CDR3s include the opening cysteine and the closing phenylalanine or tryptophan. The order of the fields is J gene, clone size, D gene, V gene, CDR3 protein, CDR3 DNA. D genes are given only for firm matches. Where a row states a size, it is once, few, many or the class of an expanded clone; other rows omit it.

J gene: TRBJ1-1; clone size: .; D gene: TRBD1; V gene: TRBV18; CDR3 protein: CASSAAGGSTEAFF; CDR3 DNA: TGTGCCAGCTCCGCCGCAGGGGGAAGCACTGAAGCTTTCTTT
J gene: TRBJ1-5; clone size: .; D gene: .; V gene: TRBV18; CDR3 protein: CASSPSAVVGLLSNQPQHF; CDR3 DNA: TGTGCCAGCTCCCCTAGTGCCGTGGTGGGGCTGCTCAGCAATCAGCCCCAGCATTTT
J gene: TRBJ2-5; clone size: .; D gene: .; V gene: TRBV3-1/TRBV3-2; CDR3 protein: CASSQWGGASGQETQYF; CDR3 DNA: TGTGCCAGCAGCCAGTGGGGGGGGGCTAGCGGCCAAGAGACCCAGTACTTC
J gene: TRBJ1-1; clone size: once; D gene: TRBD1; V gene: TRBV5-4; CDR3 protein: CASSFGQGAMNTEAFF; CDR3 DNA: TGTGCCAGCAGCTTCGGACAGGGGGCCATGAACACTGAAGCTTTCTTT
J gene: TRBJ1-2; clone size: .; D gene: TRBD1; V gene: TRBV7-3; CDR3 protein: CASSLAATGGGYTF; CDR3 DNA: TGTGCCAGCAGCTTAGCCGCGACAGGGGGTGGCTACACCTTC
J gene: TRBJ1-5; clone size: .; D gene: TRBD1; V gene: TRBV24-1; CDR3 protein: CATSVSGGVEPQHF; CDR3 DNA: TGTGCCACCAGTGTGTCAGGGGGCGTTGAGCCCCAGCATTTT
J gene: TRBJ1-6; clone size: .; D gene: .; V gene: TRBV10-3; CDR3 protein: CAISDESEGRNSPLHF; CDR3 DNA: TGTGCCATCAGTGATGAATCCGAGGGGAGGAATTCACCCCTCCACTTT
J gene: TRBJ1-2; clone size: few; D gene: TRBD1; V gene: TRBV7-9; CDR3 protein: CASSSGQAPRNYGYTF; CDR3 DNA: TGTGCCAGCAGCTCCGGACAGGCCCCGAGAAACTATGGCTACACCTTC
J gene: TRBJ1-6; clone size: .; D gene: .; V gene: TRBV6-2/TRBV6-3; CDR3 protein: CASSYSNRSSYNSPLHF; CDR3 DNA: TGTGCCAGCAGTTACTCAAACAGGAGCTCCTATAATTCACCCCTCCACTTT
J gene: TRBJ2-1; clone size: .; D gene: TRBD2; V gene: TRBV9; CDR3 protein: CASSPSGSSYNKQFF; CDR3 DNA: TGTGCCAGCAGCCCGAGCGGGAGCTCCTACAATAAGCAGTTCTTC
J gene: TRBJ2-3; clone size: .; D gene: .; V gene: TRBV7-3; CDR3 protein: CASSWQGSTDTQYF; CDR3 DNA: TGTGCCAGCAGCTGGCAGGGAAGCACAGATACGCAGTATTTT
J gene: TRBJ2-2; clone size: .; D gene: TRBD2; V gene: TRBV4-2; CDR3 protein: CASSQGAFLGLAVLGNTGELFF; CDR3 DNA: TGTGCCAGCAGCCAAGGGGCGTTTTTGGGACTAGCGGTACTAGGGAACACCGGGGAGCTGTTTTTT
J gene: TRBJ2-4; clone size: .; D gene: TRBD1; V gene: TRBV11-2; CDR3 protein: CASSFTGGNIQYF; CDR3 DNA: TGTGCCAGCAGCTTTACAGGGGGTAACATTCAGTACTTC
J gene: TRBJ2-7; clone size: .; D gene: TRBD2; V gene: TRBV29-1; CDR3 protein: CSVALAGVPYEQYF; CDR3 DNA: TGCAGCGTTGCACTAGCGGGGGTCCCCTACGAGCAGTACTTC
J gene: TRBJ1-1; clone size: .; D gene: .; V gene: TRBV12-3/TRBV12-4; CDR3 protein: CASSLLGQKAFF; CDR3 DNA: TGTGCCAGCAGTTTACTAGGACAGAAAGCTTTCTTT
J gene: TRBJ2-7; clone size: .; D gene: TRBD2; V gene: TRBV4-1; CDR3 protein: CASSLSPGLASSYEQYF; CDR3 DNA: TGCGCCAGCAGCCTATCGCCGGGACTAGCGAGCTCCTACGAGCAGTACTTC
J gene: TRBJ2-1; clone size: .; D gene: .; V gene: TRBV5-4; CDR3 protein: CASSQQGPGNNEQFF; CDR3 DNA: TGTGCCAGCAGCCAGCAGGGGCCAGGAAACAATGAGCAGTTCTTC
J gene: TRBJ2-5; clone size: few; D gene: TRBD2; V gene: TRBV7-2; CDR3 protein: CASSLVGLAGMETQYF; CDR3 DNA: TGTGCCAGCAGCTTAGTGGGACTAGCGGGGATGGAGACCCAGTACTTC
J gene: TRBJ1-2; clone size: .; D gene: .; V gene: TRBV7-2; CDR3 protein: CASSPDSNYGYTF; CDR3 DNA: TGTGCCAGCAGTCCCGACTCTAACTATGGCTACACCTTC
J gene: TRBJ2-7; clone size: .; D gene: TRBD2; V gene: TRBV7-9; CDR3 protein: CASSHDSGRSPYEQYF; CDR3 DNA: TGTGCCAGCAGCCACGATAGCGGGAGATCCCCCTACGAGCAGTACTTC
J gene: TRBJ2-3; clone size: .; D gene: TRBD2; V gene: TRBV5-1; CDR3 protein: CASSLRAGGPDTQYF; CDR3 DNA: TGCGCCAGCAGCTTGCGGGCGGGAGGGCCAGATACGCAGTATTTT
J gene: TRBJ1-2; clone size: .; D gene: .; V gene: TRBV30; CDR3 protein: CAWREGPGAGYTF; CDR3 DNA: TGTGCCTGGAGGGAGGGGCCCGGTGCTGGCTACACCTTC
J gene: TRBJ1-3; clone size: .; D gene: TRBD1; V gene: TRBV19; CDR3 protein: CASSRGQGTGNTIYF; CDR3 DNA: TGTGCCAGTAGTAGGGGACAGGGTACCGGAAACACCATATATTTT
J gene: TRBJ2-4; clone size: .; D gene: .; V gene: TRBV10-1; CDR3 protein: CASSEGGAARNIQYF; CDR3 DNA: TGCGCCAGCAGTGAAGGGGGGGCGGCGCGGAACATTCAGTACTTC
J gene: TRBJ2-1; clone size: few; D gene: .; V gene: TRBV10-3; CDR3 protein: CAISESWRGANEQFF; CDR3 DNA: TGTGCCATCAGTGAGTCGTGGCGGGGAGCCAATGAGCAGTTCTTC
J gene: TRBJ1-2; clone size: few; D gene: TRBD1; V gene: TRBV11-3; CDR3 protein: CASSPTGPWGYTF; CDR3 DNA: TGTGCCAGCAGCCCGACAGGGCCCTGGGGCTACACCTTC
J gene: TRBJ1-4; clone size: few; D gene: .; V gene: TRBV18; CDR3 protein: CASSPLAQGNEKLFF; CDR3 DNA: TGTGCCAGCTCACCACTCGCGCAGGGTAATGAAAAACTGTTTTTT
J gene: TRBJ1-2; clone size: .; D gene: .; V gene: TRBV10-3; CDR3 protein: CAISDTGSYYGYTF; CDR3 DNA: TGTGCCATCAGTGATACAGGCAGCTACTATGGCTACACCTTC
J gene: TRBJ2-7; clone size: .; D gene: .; V gene: TRBV21-1; CDR3 protein: CASSKVGSYEQYF; CDR3 DNA: TGTGCCAGCAGCAAAGTTGGTAGCTACGAGCAGTACTTC
J gene: TRBJ2-4; clone size: .; D gene: TRBD1; V gene: TRBV4-2; CDR3 protein: CASSQDRGQGYIQYF; CDR3 DNA: TGTGCCAGCAGCCAAGATAGGGGACAGGGATACATTCAGTACTTC
J gene: TRBJ1-1; clone size: few; D gene: TRBD1; V gene: TRBV11-3; CDR3 protein: CASRPESWTGNTEAFF; CDR3 DNA: TGTGCCAGCAGGCCAGAATCATGGACAGGGAACACTGAAGCTTTCTTT
J gene: TRBJ1-1; clone size: .; D gene: .; V gene: TRBV2; CDR3 protein: CASSKGGITEAFF; CDR3 DNA: TGTGCCAGCAGTAAGGGGGGGATCACTGAAGCTTTCTTT
J gene: TRBJ2-5; clone size: .; D gene: .; V gene: TRBV11-3; CDR3 protein: CASSRQETQYF; CDR3 DNA: TGTGCCAGCAGCCGCCAAGAGACCCAGTACTTC
J gene: TRBJ1-2; clone size: once; D gene: .; V gene: TRBV24-1; CDR3 protein: CATSDRILAQGQSNYGYTF; CDR3 DNA: TGTGCCACCAGTGACCGAATTCTCGCACAGGGCCAGTCTAACTATGGCTACACCTTC
J gene: TRBJ1-1; clone size: .; D gene: .; V gene: TRBV19; CDR3 protein: CASPSPAGNPEAFF; CDR3 DNA: TGTGCCAGTCCCAGTCCCGCCGGGAACCCTGAAGCTTTCTTT
J gene: TRBJ2-3; clone size: .; D gene: .; V gene: TRBV3-1/TRBV3-2; CDR3 protein: CASSQRGRTDTQYF; CDR3 DNA: TGTGCCAGCAGCCAACGGGGTCGTACAGATACGCAGTATTTT
J gene: TRBJ2-1; clone size: .; D gene: TRBD1; V gene: TRBV5-1; CDR3 protein: CASSRGTANNNEQFF; CDR3 DNA: TGCGCCAGCAGCCGTGGGACAGCCAACAACAATGAGCAGTTCTTC
J gene: TRBJ2-1; clone size: .; D gene: .; V gene: TRBV10-3; CDR3 protein: CAISDSRSVRNEQFF; CDR3 DNA: TGTGCCATCAGTGACTCCAGATCTGTGAGGAATGAGCAGTTCTTC
J gene: TRBJ2-7; clone size: .; D gene: TRBD1; V gene: TRBV6-5; CDR3 protein: CASSRGQGKVEQYF; CDR3 DNA: TGTGCCAGCAGTCGAGGACAGGGAAAAGTGGAGCAGTACTTC
J gene: TRBJ1-2; clone size: .; D gene: .; V gene: TRBV5-3; CDR3 protein: CARILCPDLAGGYTF; CDR3 DNA: TGTGCCAGAATCCTCTGCCCTGACCTGGCAGGTGGCTACACCTTC